Presented here are 24 T cell receptor delta chains from one specimen sequenced in a study of γδ T cells in repeated Plasmodium falciparum infection. Gammadelta T cells were flow-sorted from PBMC into Vgamma9/Vdelta2+ and Vdelta2-negative populations for bulk analysis. TCRdb repeated clone calling on the multiplex PCR reads with CATT. Here the sample spans approximately 90,000 delta-chain clones, roughly 0.98% being singletons. The material sequenced was gamma-delta T cells from blood. These receptors were taken from a pool of human donors (malaria-infected and uninfected, not separated).

For this clone: The TCRdb protein, from a much larger clone, departs from this DNA's translation at residue 16, likely by read error; the protein shown derives from the DNA. The V and J genes are TRDV1 and TRDJ1; D might be TRDD3 (6 bases). The J gene is absent in TCRdb and was assigned here via DNA matching to germline. The CDR3 totals 20 residues. In germline, CDR1 is TSWWSYY, CDR2 QGS. The CDR3 DNA reads TGTGCTCTTGGGGAATCGAAATCCCGCTCGCCTGGGGAGTACACCAATAAACTCATCTTT. Translating gives CALGESKSRSPGEYTNKLIF.

Regarding this clone: The TCRdb protein, from a much larger clone, departs from this DNA's translation at residue 16, likely by read error; the protein shown derives from the DNA. The J gene is TRDJ1, the V gene TRDV1; TRDD3 might be the D (6 bases). TCRdb leaves out the J gene; it was filled in here by matching the DNA to germline. The germline V gene has CDR1 TSWWSYY and CDR2 QGS. This CDR3 spans 24 amino acids. Deletions cut 1 base from V and 0 bases from J, with 36 bases between. The CDR3 nucleotides read TGTGCTCTTGGGGAACGGGGAAATCTACGCTTTTCTTCCGGGGGGACCCACTACACCGATAAACTCATCTTT. Amino acid sequence: CALGERGNLRFSSGGTHYTDKLIF.

Remarks on this clone: This sequence is one base from a far larger clone and is likely a read error. Other DNA variants within this sample encode the same CDR3. The V gene is TRDV2, the J gene TRDJ1; D is unclear. TCRdb supplies no J gene; here it was assigned by aligning the nucleotide sequence to germline. Germline values: CDR1 GEAIGNYY, CDR2 EKD. This CDR3 spans 14 amino acids. CDR3 in amino acids: CACDRRRYTDKLIF. CDR3 coding DNA: TGCGCCTGTGATCGTCGAAGGTACACCGATAAACTCATCTTT.

This clone was picked up a small number of times. With only one base between it and a far larger clone, this is likely a read error. Other DNA sequences in the same sample also yield this CDR3. V usage is TRDV1 and J usage is TRDJ1, with 11 nucleotides matching TRDD3. Germline CDR1 is TSWWSYY and CDR2 is QGS. V gave up 2 bases and J gave up 3 bases; unmatched junction bases: 32. The CDR3 totals 25 residues. The CDR3 is CALGEVPKRSPRIMGDTRPSDKLIF. In DNA, the CDR3 is TGTGCTCTTGGGGAAGTGCCTAAGCGGAGTCCCCGGATCATGGGGGATACGCGTCCATCCGATAAACTCATCTTT.

Of note for this clone: The TCRdb protein comes from a much larger clone and disagrees with this DNA's translation at residue 5, likely due to a read error; the protein given here is derived from the DNA. The chain is built from TRDV2 and TRDJ1; 10 nucleotides match TRDD3. This CDR3 has 17 amino acids. Germline trimming cut 3 bases from V and 3 bases from J; bases unmatched to any gene: 12. The germline V gene encodes CDR1 GEAIGNYY and CDR2 EKD. The CDR3 sequence is CACDVPVGGYAADKLIF. The CDR3 coding sequence is TGTGCCTGTGACGTTCCTGTGGGGGGATACGCTGCCGATAAACTCATCTTT.

Regarding this clone: A far larger clone lies a single base away; this is likely a read error. The chain combines TRDV1 with TRDJ1; a weak D match, TRDD2 (6 bases). The J gene was not available in TCRdb and was assigned here by matching the DNA to germline segments. Trimming left V 5 bases short and J 1 base short, with 35 bases between. Germline lookup yields CDR1 TSWWSYY and CDR2 QGS. This CDR3 has 22 residues. The CDR3 sequence is CALGPQKPFPGFNSFRTDKLIF. The CDR3 DNA is TGTGCTCTTGGGCCCCAGAAGCCCTTCCCCGGCTTTAACTCCTTTCGCACCGATAAACTCATCTTT.

In its sample, this clone was seen many times. TCRdb attributes to this sequence the protein of a much larger clone, which differs from the DNA translation at residue 9; a read error is likely, and the protein displayed is translated from the DNA. The chain employs TRDV1 and TRDJ1; 7 bases match TRDD2. The J gene, absent from TCRdb, was called here by matching the DNA to germline. Germline-derived CDR1 and CDR2 are TSWWSYY and QGS. The CDR3 is made up of 15 amino acids. V shed 4 bases, J shed 8 bases, and the junction held 13 bases outside the gene matches. CDR3 protein: CALGAAFLLQGKLIF. Here the CDR3 DNA reads TGTGCTCTTGGGGCTGCCTTCCTGCTTCAGGGAAAACTCATCTTT.

As concerns this clone: A read error likely explains this, since a far larger clone differs by one base. Other DNA sequences in the sample encode the same CDR3. The chain combines TRDV2 with TRDJ1; TRDD3 matches at 7 bases. Assignment of the J gene here rests on matching the DNA to germline, because TCRdb gives none. Germline V gene lookup returns CDR1 GEAIGNYY and CDR2 EKD. This CDR3 region has 15 residues. Losses at the gene ends were 1 base for V and 5 bases for J; bases not matched to a gene: 9. DNA for the CDR3: TGTGCCTGTGACACTCTGGGGGCCAGTAATGATAAACTCATCTTT. This sequence encodes CACDTLGASNDKLIF.

This clone occurred a few times. TCRdb's protein for this DNA is that of a much larger clone and differs from the translation at residue 6, likely a read error; the protein shown is the DNA translation. The rearrangement uses TRDV1 and TRDJ1, with D maybe TRDD1 (5 bases). The J gene comes from matching the DNA to germline here; TCRdb lacks it. Germline values: CDR1 TSWWSYY, CDR2 QGS. V lost 5 bases and J 0 bases, leaving 16 bases between the germline ends. The CDR3 covers 16 residues. The DNA of the CDR3 is TGTGCTCTTGGGAATAGAAACAGGGAAGACACCGATAAACTCATCTTT. Its translation is CALGNRNREDTDKLIF.

This clone was found a few times. A far bigger clonotype differs at one base, so this is likely a read error. The sample has other DNA sequences that encode this CDR3 too. The V and J genes are TRDV2 and TRDJ1; the D gene is possibly TRDD3 (6 bases). The CDR3 length is 16 residues. With 1 base removed from V and 5 bases from J, the gap between germline ends came to 19 bases. Germline loops: CDR1 GEAIGNYY, CDR2 EKD. The CDR3: CACDTGIYRITDKLIF. In DNA form, the CDR3 reads TGTGCCTGTGACACGGGGATTTATAGGATCACTGATAAACTCATCTTT.

Only a few counts were recorded for this clone. The protein given by TCRdb reflects a much larger clone and differs at residue 5 from this DNA's translation, likely from a read error; the protein shown is the DNA's translation. The chain has TRDV2 and TRDJ1; TRDD3 aligns across 7 bases. TCRdb does not report a J gene; here it was assigned by matching the DNA to germline references. With 2 bases clipped from V and 0 bases from J, the junction kept 14 bases outside the gene matches. The germline V gene encodes CDR1 GEAIGNYY and CDR2 EKD. This CDR3 comprises 18 residues. The CDR3 is CACDIGGGVGDNTDKLIF. CDR3 nucleotide sequence: TGTGCCTGTGACATCGGAGGAGGAGTGGGGGACAACACCGATAAACTCATCTTT.

For this clone: TCRdb attributes to this sequence the protein of a much larger clone, which differs from the DNA translation at residue 17; a read error is likely, and the protein displayed is translated from the DNA. This rearrangement joins TRDV2 to TRDJ2; 13 bases align to TRDD3. TCRdb leaves out the J gene; it was filled in here by matching the DNA to germline. The CDR3 extends over 23 amino acids. The J segment lost 6 bases and the V segment lost 3 bases, leaving 27 bases of the junction unmatched. Germline V gives CDR1 GEAIGNYY, CDR2 EKD. The CDR3 DNA reads TGTGCCTGTGACCGCCTACTGGGGGATACGCCCCACGGTAAACCGGTCAGCGCAGCACAACTCTTCTTT. It translates to CACDRLLGDTPHGKPVSAAQLFF.

This clone was recorded a few times. This likely reflects a read error, since a far larger clone is one base away. Other DNA sequences in this specimen translate into the identical CDR3. V gene TRDV2 combines with J gene TRDJ1; no reliable D call. Here the J gene was assigned by germline matching of the DNA, as TCRdb has none. Germline loops: CDR1 GEAIGNYY, CDR2 EKD. The CDR3 extends over 14 amino acids. CDR3 loop: CACDSLLNTDKLIF. The CDR3 DNA reads as TGTGCCTGTGACTCCTTACTTAACACCGACAAACTCATCTTT.

As to this clone: TCRdb lists the protein of a much larger clone for this DNA, which differs at residue 13, so this is likely a read error; the protein given here is translated from the DNA itself. J is TRDJ1 and V is TRDV2; 12 bases align to TRDD3. The germline gives CDR1 GEAIGNYY, CDR2 EKD. The CDR3 contains 16 residues. CDR3 residues: CACDLLGDTNTDRLIF. DNA of the CDR3: TGTGCCTGTGATCTTCTGGGGGATACGAACACCGATAGACTCATCTTT.

There are a few counts of this clone. This is likely an artifact of a read error, given a far larger clone one base away. Other DNA sequences within the sample encode an identical CDR3. Called V gene: TRDV1; the J gene was not called; the tabulated D call, TRDD2, remains unverified against the DNA. The CDR3 is 18 residues long. Germline CDR1 is TSWWSYY and CDR2 is QGS. The CDR3: CALGNLPTKSTYTDKLIF. Written as DNA, the CDR3 is TGTGCTCTTGGGAACCTTCCTACGAAGTCTACGTACACCGATAAGCTCATCTTT.

This clone showed up just a few times. The protein TCRdb lists belongs to a much larger clone and differs from this DNA's translation at residue 5, which points to a read error; the protein shown is made from the DNA. The V gene is TRDV1, the J gene TRDJ1, with 7 nucleotides matching TRDD3. CDR1 and CDR2 (germline): TSWWSYY, QGS. The CDR3 extends over 21 amino acids. V shed 4 bases and J 0 bases; nucleotides not matched to a gene: 23. Here the CDR3 reads CALGGLKVLSTWGEYTDKLIF. CDR3 bases: TGTGCTCTTGGGGGACTGAAAGTTCTGTCCACCTGGGGGGAATACACCGATAAACTCATCTTT.

There are a few counts of this clone. This sequence is one base from a far larger clone and is likely a read error. The sample contains more than one DNA sequence encoding this CDR3. V gene TRDV2 combines with J gene TRDJ1; possible D gene TRDD3, 6 bases. The J gene was missing in TCRdb and was found by matching the end of the DNA to germline. Germline CDR1 reads GEAIGNYY; CDR2 reads EKD. This CDR3 is built from 16 residues. CDR3 sequence reads: CACDTGFGGSTDKLIF. The CDR3 nucleotides read TGTGCCTGCGACACCGGCTTTGGGGGGTCCACCGATAAACTCATCTTT.

This clone has a count of ten or more. The identical CDR3 is also encoded by other nucleotide sequences in the sample. The V and J genes are TRDV1 and TRDJ1; no definite D call. The CDR3 length is 13 residues. Per germline, CDR1 TSWWSYY and CDR2 QGS. The ends were cut back, 6 bases at V and 5 bases at J, with 13 bases in the middle. CDR3 in amino acids: CALGHTRGDKLIF. The CDR3 nucleotides are TGTGCTCTTGGACACACTCGTGGGGATAAACTCATCTTT.

This clone turned up a few times. This likely came from a read error, as a far larger clone is one base away. The same CDR3 can be traced to other DNA sequences in this sample. V is TRDV1 and J is TRDJ2; 7 bases fit TRDD3. TCRdb records no J gene; here it was assigned by comparing the DNA to germline. The CDR3 length is 23 residues. Germline CDR1 TSWWSYY, CDR2 QGS. J lost 1 base, V lost 0 bases, and 23 bases had no gene match. CDR3 in amino acids: CALGELRAALLGTTASLTAQLFF. CDR3 DNA sequence: TGTGCTCTTGGGGAACTAAGGGCGGCGCTACTGGGGACCACCGCCAGTTTGACAGCACAACTCTTCTTT.

Points on this clone: This likely traces to a read error, being one base from a far larger clone. Other nucleotide sequences in the sample specify the same CDR3. J is TRDJ1 and V is TRDV2; TRDD3 matches 8 bases. TCRdb lists no J gene, so it was determined here by aligning the DNA to germline. The CDR3 loop spans 19 amino acids. The germline V gene has CDR1 GEAIGNYY and CDR2 EKD. The V and J ends lost 0 bases and 8 bases, in that order; junction bases with no gene match: 22. CDR3 sequence reads: CACDTVLGDTINTFPKLIF. The CDR3 bases are TGTGCCTGTGACACCGTACTAGGGGATACTATCAATACCTTCCCCAAACTCATCTTT.

This clone was detected many times. The TCRdb protein comes from a much larger clone and disagrees with this DNA's translation at residue 10, likely due to a read error; the protein given here is derived from the DNA. This sequence joins TRDV2 and TRDJ1, with D possibly being TRDD3 (5 bases). TCRdb supplies no J gene; here it was assigned by aligning the nucleotide sequence to germline. The V end was cut by 0 bases, the J end by 1 base, with 23 bases between. Germline CDR1 is GEAIGNYY and CDR2 is EKD. The CDR3 totals 19 residues. The CDR3: CACDTVMGTEGFATDKLIF. CDR3 DNA: TGTGCCTGTGACACCGTCATGGGGACTGAGGGATTCGCCACCGATAAACTCATCTTT.

In this sample, this clone turned up a few times. TCRdb's protein for this DNA is that of a much larger clone and differs from the translation at residue 15, likely a read error; the protein shown is the DNA translation. The V call is TRDV2, the J call TRDJ1, with 10 bases lining up with TRDD3. This CDR3 comprises 20 residues. The junction had 18 bases not matched to a gene; V was cut back by 0 bases and J by 3 bases. Germline CDR1 and CDR2: GEAIGNYY and EKD. CDR3 sequence: CACDTLPTGDTRLESDKLIF. The CDR3 DNA is TGTGCCTGTGACACCCTTCCTACGGGGGATACGCGCCTTGAGTCCGATAAACTCATCTTT.

In its sample, this clone was seen a few times. Translating this DNA gives a protein that differs at residue 18 from the TCRdb one, which belongs to a much larger clone; a read error is likely, and the protein shown is this translation. This chain links TRDV3 with TRDJ1, with D perhaps matching TRDD2 or TRDD3 (8 bases each). This CDR3 is 26 amino acids long. V lost 2 bases to trimming and J lost 0 bases, with 49 bases between them. Looked up from germline, CDR1 is TVYSNPD and CDR2 is GDNSRS (reference sequence). CDR3: CAFGGKPTFLAGGSYSDTPYTDKLIF. The CDR3 DNA sequence: TGTGCCTTTGGGGGGAAACCCACCTTCCTAGCTGGGGGAAGTTATTCAGACACTCCGTACACCGATAAACTCATCTTT.

This clone was seen more than once but under ten times. TCRdb's protein for this DNA is that of a much larger clone and differs from the translation at residue 8, likely a read error; the protein shown is the DNA translation. The chain carries TRDV1 and TRDJ1; no definite D call. Because TCRdb records no J gene, it was assigned here through a match of the DNA to germline. The CDR3 sequence is 18 residues long. The germline gives CDR1 TSWWSYY, CDR2 QGS. V shed 4 bases and J shed 0 bases, with 21 bases lying between them. The CDR3 sequence: CALGGWPLIRHYTDKLIF. As DNA, the CDR3 is TGTGCTCTTGGGGGCTGGCCTCTGATTAGGCACTACACCGATAAACTCATCTTT.